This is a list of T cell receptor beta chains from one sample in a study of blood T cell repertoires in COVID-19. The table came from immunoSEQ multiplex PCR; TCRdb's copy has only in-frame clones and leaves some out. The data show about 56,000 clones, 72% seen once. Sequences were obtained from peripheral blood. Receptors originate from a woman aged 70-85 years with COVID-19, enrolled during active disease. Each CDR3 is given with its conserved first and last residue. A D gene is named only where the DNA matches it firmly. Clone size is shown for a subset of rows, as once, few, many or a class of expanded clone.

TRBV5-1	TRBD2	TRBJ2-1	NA	CASSRRTSGRSSYNEQFF	TGCGCCAGCAGCCGCCGGACTAGCGGGAGGAGCTCCTACAATGAGCAGTTCTTC
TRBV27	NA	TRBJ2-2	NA	CASSRSGTPTGELFF	TGTGCCAGCAGTCGTTCCGGGACTCCAACAGGGGAGCTGTTTTTT
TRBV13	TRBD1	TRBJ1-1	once	CASSLGTGTGGYEAFF	TGTGCCAGCAGCTTGGGGACCGGGACAGGGGGTTATGAAGCTTTCTTT
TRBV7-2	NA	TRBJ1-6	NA	CASSLGRGVGSYNSPLHF	TGTGCCAGCAGCTTAGGTCGGGGGGTAGGGTCCTATAATTCACCCCTCCACTTT
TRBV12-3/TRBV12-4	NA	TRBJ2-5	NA	CASSPASRTQYF	TGTGCCAGCAGTCCCGCGTCACGGACCCAGTACTTC
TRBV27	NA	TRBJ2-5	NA	CASRQQRGRAETQYF	TGTGCCAGCCGACAACAAAGGGGCAGGGCAGAGACCCAGTACTTC
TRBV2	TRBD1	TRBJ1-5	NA	CASRGQGAGPGQPQHF	TGTGCCAGCAGGGGACAGGGGGCAGGGCCGGGCCAGCCCCAGCATTTT
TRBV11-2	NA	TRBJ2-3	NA	CASSKVGGGTDTQYF	TGTGCCAGCAGTAAAGTTGGAGGGGGCACAGATACGCAGTATTTT
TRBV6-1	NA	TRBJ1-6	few	CASGGTVPGEGSPLHF	TGTGCCAGCGGTGGGACCGTACCGGGGGAGGGTTCACCCCTCCACTTT
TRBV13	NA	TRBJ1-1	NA	CASSLYGLSTEAFF	TGTGCCAGCAGCTTATATGGGCTCAGCACTGAAGCTTTCTTT
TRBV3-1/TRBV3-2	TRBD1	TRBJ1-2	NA	CASNTRGVNYGYTF	TGTGCCAGCAATACCAGGGGGGTAAACTATGGCTACACCTTC
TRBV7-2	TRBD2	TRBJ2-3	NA	CASSLDGGGPTDTQYF	TGTGCCAGCAGCTTAGACGGGGGGGGACCCACAGATACGCAGTATTTT
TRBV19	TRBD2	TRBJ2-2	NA	CASTLAGAGTGELFF	TGTGCCAGTACACTAGCGGGGGCAGGCACCGGGGAGCTGTTTTTT
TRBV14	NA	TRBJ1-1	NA	CASSKTRAMNTEAFF	TGTGCCAGCAGCAAAACGAGGGCCATGAACACTGAAGCTTTCTTT
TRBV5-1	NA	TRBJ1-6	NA	CASSDGQYNSPLHF	TGCGCCAGCAGCGACGGACAGTATAATTCACCCCTCCACTTT
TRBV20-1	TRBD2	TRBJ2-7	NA	CSASKGSGGSYEQYF	TGCAGTGCTAGTAAGGGTAGCGGGGGCTCCTACGAGCAGTACTTC
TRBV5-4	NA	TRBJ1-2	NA	CASSLGGFGNYGYTF	TGTGCCAGCAGCTTGGGCGGGTTTGGTAACTATGGCTACACCTTC
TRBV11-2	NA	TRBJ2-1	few	CASSVGTSSYNEQFF	TGTGCCAGCAGCGTCGGGACTTCCTCCTACAATGAGCAGTTCTTC
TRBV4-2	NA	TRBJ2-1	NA	CASSQEGGLPYNEQFF	TGTGCCAGCAGCCAAGAAGGAGGTCTTCCCTACAATGAGCAGTTCTTC
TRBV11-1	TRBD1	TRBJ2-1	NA	CASSSTTGGNEQFF	TGTGCCAGCAGCTCGACGACAGGGGGGAATGAGCAGTTCTTC
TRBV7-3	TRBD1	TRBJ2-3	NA	CASSRQGSTDTQYF	TGTGCCAGCAGCCGACAGGGCAGCACAGATACGCAGTATTTT
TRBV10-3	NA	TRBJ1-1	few	CAISVGTEAFF	TGTGCCATCAGTGTCGGCACTGAAGCTTTCTTT
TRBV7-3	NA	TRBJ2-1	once	CASSLRDQGPNGLFF	TGTGCCAGCAGCTTAAGAGATCAGGGGCCCAACGGTCTGTTCTTC
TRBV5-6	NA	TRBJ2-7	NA	CASSLVWQGTGEQYF	TGTGCCAGCAGCTTGGTGTGGCAGGGAACTGGCGAGCAGTACTTC
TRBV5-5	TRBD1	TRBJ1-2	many	CASSSLGQGYGYTF	TGTGCCAGCAGCTCCCTAGGACAGGGCTATGGCTACACCTTC
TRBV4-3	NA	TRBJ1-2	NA	CASSQDGDSHYGYTF	TGCGCCAGCAGCCAAGATGGAGACAGCCACTATGGCTACACCTTC
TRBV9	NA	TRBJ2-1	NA	CASSAYPGNEQFF	TGTGCCAGCAGCGCGTACCCCGGCAATGAGCAGTTCTTC
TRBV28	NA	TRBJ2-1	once	CASSLRPARAEQFF	TGTGCCAGCAGCCTAAGACCGGCCAGGGCGGAGCAGTTCTTC
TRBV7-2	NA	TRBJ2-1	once	CASSRGGRGNEQFF	TGTGCCAGCAGCAGGGGGGGCAGGGGTAATGAGCAGTTCTTC
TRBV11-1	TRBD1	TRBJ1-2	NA	CASSSRDRPNYGYTF	TGTGCCAGCAGCTCCCGGGACAGACCTAACTATGGCTACACCTTC
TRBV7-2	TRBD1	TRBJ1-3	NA	CASSFQPGQGGGNTIYF	TGTGCCAGCAGCTTCCAACCGGGACAGGGTGGGGGAAACACCATATATTTT
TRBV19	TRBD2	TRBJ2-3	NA	CASRELAGGTDTQYF	TGTGCCAGTAGAGAGCTAGCGGGAGGCACAGATACGCAGTATTTT
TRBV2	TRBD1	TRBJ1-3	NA	CATRQGFSGNTIYF	TGTGCCACCAGACAGGGCTTCTCTGGAAACACCATATATTTT
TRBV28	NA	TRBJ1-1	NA	CASRMPLGGNTEAFF	TGTGCCAGCAGAATGCCGTTAGGAGGGAACACTGAAGCTTTCTTT
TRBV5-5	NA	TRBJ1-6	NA	CASSITGTSPLHF	TGTGCCAGCAGCATCACAGGGACTTCACCCCTCCACTTT
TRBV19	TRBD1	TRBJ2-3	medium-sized	CASSVWDRDTQYF	TGTGCCAGTAGCGTATGGGACAGGGATACGCAGTATTTT
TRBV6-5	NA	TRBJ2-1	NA	CASSYAGEQFF	TGTGCCAGCAGTTACGCAGGAGAGCAGTTCTTC
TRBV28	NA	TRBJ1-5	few	CASSLLSLRAGPNQPQHF	TGTGCCAGCAGTTTATTGAGTTTACGGGCGGGTCCCAATCAGCCCCAGCATTTT
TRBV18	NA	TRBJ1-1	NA	CASSPQDRNTEAFF	TGTGCCAGCTCACCTCAGGACAGGAACACTGAAGCTTTCTTT
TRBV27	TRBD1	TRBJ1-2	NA	CASSLSKGALDGYTF	TGTGCCAGCAGTTTATCGAAGGGGGCGCTGGATGGCTACACCTTC
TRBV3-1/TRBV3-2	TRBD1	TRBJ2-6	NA	CASSPTTGGSSGANVLTF	TGTGCCAGCAGCCCAACGACAGGGGGAAGCTCTGGGGCCAACGTCCTGACTTTC
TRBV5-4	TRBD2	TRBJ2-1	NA	CASSSTILAGSYNEQFF	TGTGCCAGCAGCTCGACTATACTAGCGGGCTCCTACAATGAGCAGTTCTTC
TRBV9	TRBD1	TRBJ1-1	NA	CASSVMGTGVTEAFF	TGTGCCAGCAGCGTGATGGGGACAGGGGTCACTGAAGCTTTCTTT
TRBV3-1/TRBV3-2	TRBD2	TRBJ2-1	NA	CASSLTSGGALEQFF	TGTGCCAGCAGCCTGACTAGCGGGGGGGCCCTTGAGCAGTTCTTC
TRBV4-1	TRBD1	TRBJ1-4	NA	CASTPSPGGNEKLFF	TGCGCCAGCACCCCTTCGCCAGGGGGTAATGAAAAACTGTTTTTT
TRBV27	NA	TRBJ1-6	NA	CASSLGAGPSNSPLHF	TGTGCCAGCAGTCTCGGCGCGGGGCCCTCTAATTCACCCCTCCACTTT
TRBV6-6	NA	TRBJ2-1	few	CASSYTRTQLNEQFF	TGTGCCAGCAGTTACACCAGGACTCAATTAAATGAGCAGTTCTTC
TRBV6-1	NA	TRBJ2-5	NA	CASSPTGSETQYF	TGTGCCAGCAGTCCTACAGGGAGTGAGACCCAGTACTTC